These 10 T cell receptor beta chains were sequenced from one sample in a study of tissue T cells after allogeneic stem cell transplantation. Documented time point: mouse harvest day 14 after allogeneic transplant. Tail vein injection delivered 10^7 T-cell-depleted bone marrow cells and 10^6 splenic CD5+ T cells. Using immunoSEQ multiplex PCR, the repertoire was profiled, and TCRdb retains in-frame clones only, with some absent. The profile covers about 2,000 clones, with roughly 48% appearing a single time and about 40% taken by the ten largest. Source material: liver tissue. These receptors were taken from a female BALB/c mouse given C57BL/6 T cells with graft-versus-host disease after an allogeneic hematopoietic cell transplant.

In this sample, this clone turned up once. Each gene name is a mouse one. With the read ending 1 residue before the CDR3 end, the germline J gene is used to fill in that end. This chain connects TRBV26 to TRBJ2-4; D is ambiguous. CDR1 KGHPV and CDR2 FQNQEV come from the germline V gene (reference sequence). The CDR3 totals 13 residues. With 2 bases removed from V and 4 bases from J, the gap between germline ends came to 7 bases. The covered CDR3 bases are TGTGCCAGCAGTCTGCCAGGCGAAAACACCTTGTAC. Its protein is CASSLPGENTLY. The whole CDR3 sequence is CASSLPGENTLYF.

About this clone: Gene names follow the mouse nomenclature. The read falls 1 residue short of the CDR3 end, and the missing part is taken from the germline J gene. The chain combines TRBV16 with TRBJ2-5; D is possibly TRBD1 (5 bases). The CDR3 has 14 residues. Germline CDR1 is SGHSA and CDR2 is FRNQAP. The V end lost 3 bases, the J end lost 2 bases, and 9 bases lay between the germline ends. This chain's CDR3 is CASSFRAGQDTQYF. CDR3 bases read: TGTGCAAGCAGCTTCAGGGCGGGCCAAGACACCCAGTAC.

With respect to this clone: At one of its ends the junction is not consistent with the germline gene, which may arise from a read error. Mouse gene names and germline throughout. The read falls 1 residue short of the CDR3 end, and the missing part is taken from the germline J gene. This chain uses TRBV14 with TRBJ2-7, with 8 nucleotides matching TRBD2. CDR1 SGHDT and CDR2 FRDEAV come from the germline V gene. CDR3 length: 14 residues. Partial CDR3 DNA: TGTGCAAGCAGCTCCTGGGGGGCCCTCTATGAACAGTAC. Its translation: CASSSWGALYEQY. The complete CDR3 reads CASSSWGALYEQYF. The complete variable domain, with remaining parts taken from reference TRBV14 and TRBJ2-7, reads EAGVTQSPRYAVLQEGQAVSFWCDPISGHDTLYWYQQPRDQGPQLLVYFRDEAVIDNSQLPSDRFSAVRPKGTNSTLKIQSAKQGDTATYLCASSSWGALYEQYFGPGTRLTVL.

By share, this clone counts as medium-sized. Any gene name here is a mouse gene name. The CDR3 is cut off 1 residue early in the read; its end comes from the germline J gene. The chain joins TRBV2 to TRBJ2-1; TRBD1 matches at 8 bases. The CDR3 has 15 amino acids. V dropped 0 bases and J dropped 3; count of bases not matched to a gene: 1. Per the germline V gene, CDR1 is LGHNA and CDR2 is YSYQKL. The CDR3 DNA, read in part, is TGTGCCAGCAGCCAAGAAGGACAGGGCTATGCTGAGCAGTTC. Its protein is CASSQEGQGYAEQF. The whole CDR3 sequence reads CASSQEGQGYAEQFF.

As concerns this clone: Gene names denote mouse genes. The read comes to an end 1 residue before the CDR3 does, leaving the germline J gene to fill in the end. This rearrangement joins TRBV13-1 to TRBJ1-4; 8 bases agree with TRBD1. The trim removed 7 bases at V and 4 bases at J, leaving 6 bases unmatched. CDR3 length: 14 residues. Per the germline V gene, CDR1 is NSHNY and CDR2 is SYGAGN. The CDR3 DNA, read in part, is TGTGCCAGCTCTTCCGGGACAGGCAACGAAAGATTATTT. Its translation is CASSSGTGNERLF. The full-length CDR3 reads as CASSSGTGNERLFF.

Regarding this clone: Genes and germline come from the mouse. Read data end 1 residue before the CDR3 end; the end is taken from the germline J gene. The V and J genes are TRBV16 and TRBJ1-1, with D unresolved. Trimming cost V 3 bases and J 0 bases, with 8 bases left between them. There are 14 residues in the CDR3. Germline CDR1 reads SGHSA; CDR2 reads FRNQAP. The sequenced CDR3 bases are TGTGCAAGCAGCTTCCCGGGTGCAAACACAGAAGTCTTC. Translated, it gives CASSFPGANTEVF. The whole CDR3 region reads CASSFPGANTEVFF.

Turning to this clone: Mouse gene names apply. Read sequence stops 1 residue before the CDR3 end, and the germline J gene provides the missing end. The chain uses TRBV26 and TRBJ1-3, with a possible D match to TRBD1 (5 bases). CDR3 length: 15 amino acids. Germline values: CDR1 KGHPV, CDR2 FQNQEV (reference sequence). Deletions cut 3 bases from V and 0 bases from J, with 9 bases between. The CDR3 sequence: CASSLDSNSGNTLYF. CDR3 DNA, as far as it was read: TGTGCCAGCAGTCTCGACAGCAATTCTGGAAATACGCTCTAT.

There are a few counts of this clone. Gene names and germline refer to mouse. Read sequence stops 1 residue before the CDR3 end, and the germline J gene provides the missing end. The genes are TRBV26 and TRBJ2-5; the D gene is possibly TRBD1 (5 bases). This CDR3 contains 13 residues. V was shortened by 2 bases and J by 6 bases, with 9 bases between the two germline ends. Looked up from germline, CDR1 is KGHPV and CDR2 is FQNQEV (reference sequence). Here the CDR3 reads CASSLPGKDTQYF. The DNA read from the CDR3 is TGTGCCAGCAGTCTGCCAGGGAAGGACACCCAGTAC.

As for this clone: The listed genes are named as in mouse. The read comes to an end 1 residue before the CDR3 does, leaving the germline J gene to fill in the end. The chain joins TRBV13-1 to TRBJ2-3; possibly TRBD1 for D (5 bases). This CDR3 contains 15 residues. V lost 0 bases and J 1 base, leaving 9 bases between the germline ends. CDR1 and CDR2 from the germline V gene are NSHNY and SYGAGN. CDR3 DNA (partial): TGTGCCAGCAGTGATGCCAGGGCCCGTGCAGAAACGCTGTAT. It specifies CASSDARARAETLY. The full-length CDR3 reads as CASSDARARAETLYF.

This clone was detected once. Here the gene names and germline are mouse. Sequencing ends 1 residue short of the CDR3 end; the germline J gene provides the rest. This chain links TRBV12-2 with TRBJ2-1; the D gene is possibly TRBD1 (6 bases). V shed 1 base and J shed 3 bases, with 9 bases lying between them. CDR1 SGHLS and CDR2 HYDKME come from the germline V gene. There are 14 residues in the CDR3. The CDR3: CASSLGQLYAEQFF. The CDR3 DNA, read in part, is TGTGCCAGCTCTCTGGGACAACTCTATGCTGAGCAGTTC. The entire variable domain, with the rest obtained from reference TRBV12-2 and TRBJ2-1, is as follows: NSGVVQSPRYIIKGKGERSILKCIPISGHLSVAWYQQTQGQELKFFIQHYDKMERDKGNLPSRFSVQQFDDYHSEMNMSALELEDSAVYFCASSLGQLYAEQFFGPGTRLTVL.